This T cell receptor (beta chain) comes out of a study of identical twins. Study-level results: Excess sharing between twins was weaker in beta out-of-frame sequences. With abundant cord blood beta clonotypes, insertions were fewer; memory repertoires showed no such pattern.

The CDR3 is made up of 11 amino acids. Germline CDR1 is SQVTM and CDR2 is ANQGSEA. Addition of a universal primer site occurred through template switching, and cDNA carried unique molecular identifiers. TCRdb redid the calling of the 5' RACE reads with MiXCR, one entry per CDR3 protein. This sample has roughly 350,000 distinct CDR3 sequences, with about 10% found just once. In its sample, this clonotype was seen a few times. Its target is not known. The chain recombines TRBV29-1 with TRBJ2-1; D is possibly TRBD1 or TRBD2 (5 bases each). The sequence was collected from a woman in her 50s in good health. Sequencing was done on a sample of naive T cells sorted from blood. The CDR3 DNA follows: TGCAGTATGGGTCGGGGCCATGAGCAGTTCTTC. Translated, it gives CSMGRGHEQFF.